These T cell receptor beta chains were read from a single sample in a study of blood T cell repertoires in COVID-19. The data were produced by immunoSEQ multiplex PCR, yet TCRdb's version contains in-frame clones alone and is incomplete. There are 200,000 to 250,000 clones in the sample; 65% to 90% occur only once, and about 8.9% lies in the top ten. Sequenced material: PBMCs or T cells enriched from blood (not recorded which). The source is a woman between 50 and 59 years old with acute COVID-19. Both conserved end residues are part of each CDR3.

j_call | v_call | cdr3_aa
TRBJ1-4 | TRBV7-8 | CASSLIRTGGREANEKLFF
TRBJ2-1 | TRBV2 | CASTDYNEQFF
TRBJ1-3 | TRBV9 | CASSVSGPGNTIYF
TRBJ1-2 | TRBV18 | CASSPQADSYGYTF
TRBJ2-1 | TRBV19 | CASSPSGRAVVGEQFF
TRBJ2-3 | TRBV25-1 | CASSEFGDGTDTQYF
TRBJ1-4 | TRBV28 | CASSLSGTGTNRLFF
TRBJ1-2 | TRBV30 | CACRGGYGYTF
TRBJ2-1 | TRBV5-4 | CASTPAGGGNEQFF
TRBJ2-1 | TRBV2 | CASRERFGSYNEQFF
TRBJ2-3 | TRBV6-2/TRBV6-3 | CASSFLLAGGRSDTQYF
TRBJ2-3 | TRBV30 | CAWEPQGGRHGYF
TRBJ2-7 | TRBV2 | CASTGQRYEQYF
TRBJ2-5 | TRBV30 | CALTETGGETQYF
TRBJ1-5 | TRBV5-8 | CASSVDRASNQPQHF